A single sample gave rise to the 5 T cell receptor beta chains below, sequenced in a study of T cells and Merkel cell carcinoma outcomes. Assay used: immunoSEQ multiplex PCR; TCRdb lists only in-frame clones, some missing. The sample records more than 7,500 clones, under 90% being singletons. The sample was tumor tissue from Merkel cell carcinoma. Receptors originate from a human donor with Merkel cell carcinoma.

This clone was recorded a few times. The J gene is TRBJ1-1, the V gene TRBV21-1. TRBV21-1 is a documented pseudogene. The CDR3 loop spans 14 amino acids. The CDR3 sequence: CASRGEVSNTEAFF. The CDR3 coding sequence is TGTGCCAGCAGGGGCGAGGTCTCGAACACTGAAGCTTTCTTT.

This clone was picked up a small number of times. This rearrangement joins TRBV6-5 to TRBJ2-2; TRBD1 agrees at 8 bases. CDR1 MNHEY and CDR2 SVGAGI come from the germline V gene. After removal of 4 bases from V and 1 base from J, the junction contained 2 bases not matched to a gene. The CDR3 extends over 15 amino acids. The CDR3 protein is CASSFGQGNTGELFF. Written as DNA, the CDR3 is TGTGCCAGCAGTTTCGGACAGGGGAACACCGGGGAGCTGTTTTTT.

This clone has just one count. The chain recombines TRBV15 with TRBJ1-5; no firm D call. The V gene's germline CDR1 is LNHNV and CDR2 YYDKDF (reference sequence). V was clipped by 4 bases and J by 0 bases, with 7 bases between them. There are 14 residues in the CDR3. The CDR3 coding sequence is TGTGCCACCAGCAAGGAGAATAGCAATCAGCCCCAGCATTTT. The encoded protein is CATSKENSNQPQHF.

This clone was counted once. CDR3 sequence: CASSSGGAGTQYF. The CDR3 DNA is TGCGCCAGCTCTAGCGGGGGGGCTGGGACCCAGTACTTC. The chain uses TRBV5-1 and TRBJ2-5, with 12 bases aligning to TRBD2. This CDR3 region has 13 residues. Losses at the gene ends were 7 bases for V and 7 bases for J; bases not matched to a gene: 5. From germline, CDR1 is SGHRS and CDR2 YFSETQ. Full variable domain (rest looked up from reference TRBV5-1 and TRBJ2-5): KAGVTQTPRYLIKTRGQQVTLSCSPISGHRSVSWYQQTPGQGLQFLFEYFSETQRNKGNFPGRFSGRQFSNSRSEMNVSTLELGDSALYLCASSSGGAGTQYFGPGTRLLVL.

The chain couples TRBV9 to TRBJ1-6; maybe TRBD1 (6 bases). The germline V and J ends were trimmed by 2 bases and 11 bases, with 23 bases remaining between them. The CDR3 consists of 17 residues. The germline CDR1 and CDR2 sequences are SGDLS and YYNGEE. The CDR3 spells CASSVGGPGLIGAPLHF. In DNA form, the CDR3 reads TGTGCCAGCAGCGTCGGGGGGCCAGGATTAATCGGGGCACCCCTCCACTTT.